This T cell receptor (beta chain) was sequenced for a study of molecular identifiers for immune sequencing clone quantification. For the study at large: Five portions were made in replicates from RNA of about 21,000 or 97,000 naive CD8 cells, and four underwent sequencing.

CDR3 size: 13 residues. In germline, CDR1 is SQVTM, CDR2 ANQGSEA. The J segment lost 6 bases and the V segment lost 4 bases, leaving 6 bases of the junction unmatched. In TCRdb, the PCR reads were re-called with MiXCR into one record per CDR3 protein. The table has 350,000 or so distinct CDR3 sequences, 20% to 25% seen once; the top ten hold roughly 0.86%. This clonotype was detected many times. The chain carries TRBV29-1 and TRBJ2-3, with TRBD1 identical over 8 bases. Material: naive CD8+ T cells from blood, with Jurkat cell RNA spiked in. Subset defined: FACS-sorted CD8+CD4-CCR7+CD45RA+ naive T cells. This clonotype was sampled from a human donor in good health. Some libraries in this study had Jurkat cell RNA spiked in. The CDR3 reads CSVVSGGLDTQYF. The CDR3 coding sequence is TGCAGCGTTGTTTCAGGGGGCCTGGATACGCAGTATTTT.